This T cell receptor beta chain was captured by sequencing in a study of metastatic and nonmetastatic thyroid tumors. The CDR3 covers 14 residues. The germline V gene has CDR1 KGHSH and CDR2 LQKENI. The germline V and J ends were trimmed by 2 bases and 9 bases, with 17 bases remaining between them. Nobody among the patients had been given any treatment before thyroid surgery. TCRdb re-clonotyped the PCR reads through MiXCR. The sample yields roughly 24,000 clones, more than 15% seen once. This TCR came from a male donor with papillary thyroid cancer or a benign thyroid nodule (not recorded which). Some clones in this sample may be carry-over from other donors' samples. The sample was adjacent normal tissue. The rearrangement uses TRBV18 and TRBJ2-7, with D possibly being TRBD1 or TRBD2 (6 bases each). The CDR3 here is CASSPTDEGGGQYF. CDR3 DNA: TGTGCCAGCTCACCAACGGACGAGGGGGGCGGGCAGTACTTC.